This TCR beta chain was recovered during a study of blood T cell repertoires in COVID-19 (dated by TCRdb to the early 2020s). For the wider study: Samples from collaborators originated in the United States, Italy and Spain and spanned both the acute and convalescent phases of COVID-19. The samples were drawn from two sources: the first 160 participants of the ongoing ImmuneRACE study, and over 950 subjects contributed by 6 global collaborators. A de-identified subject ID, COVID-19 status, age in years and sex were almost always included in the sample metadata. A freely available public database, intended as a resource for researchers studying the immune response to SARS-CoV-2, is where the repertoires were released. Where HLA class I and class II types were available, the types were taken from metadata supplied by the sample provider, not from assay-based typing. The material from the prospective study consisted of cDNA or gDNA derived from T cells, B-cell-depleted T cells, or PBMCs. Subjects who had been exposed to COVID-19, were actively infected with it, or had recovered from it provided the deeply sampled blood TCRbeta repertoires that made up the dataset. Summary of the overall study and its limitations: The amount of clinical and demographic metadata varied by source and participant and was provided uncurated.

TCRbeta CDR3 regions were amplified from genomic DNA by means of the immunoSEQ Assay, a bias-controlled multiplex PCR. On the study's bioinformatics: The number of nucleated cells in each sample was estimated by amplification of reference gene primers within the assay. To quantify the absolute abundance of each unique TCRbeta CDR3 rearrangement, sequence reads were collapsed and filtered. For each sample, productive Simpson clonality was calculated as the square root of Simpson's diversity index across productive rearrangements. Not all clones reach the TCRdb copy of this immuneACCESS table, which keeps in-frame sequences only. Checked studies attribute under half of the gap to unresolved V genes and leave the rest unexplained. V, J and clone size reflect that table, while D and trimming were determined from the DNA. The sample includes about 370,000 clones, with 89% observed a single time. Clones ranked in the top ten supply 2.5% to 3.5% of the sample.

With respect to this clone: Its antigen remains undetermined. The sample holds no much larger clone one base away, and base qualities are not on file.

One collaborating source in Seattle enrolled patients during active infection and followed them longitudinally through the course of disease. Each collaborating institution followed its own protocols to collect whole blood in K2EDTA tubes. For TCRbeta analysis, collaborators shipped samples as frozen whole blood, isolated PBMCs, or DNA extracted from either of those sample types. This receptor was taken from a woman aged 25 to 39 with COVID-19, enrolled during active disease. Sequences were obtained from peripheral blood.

The CDR3 protein sequence reads: CASSQWGGLQYGYTF. The DNA is TGTGCCAGCAGCCAATGGGGGGGGCTCCAGTATGGCTACACCTTC. Recombination connected TRBV16 to TRBJ1-2, and possibly TRBD1, on 6 matching bases. The CDR1 and CDR2 encoded by the germline V gene are KGHSY and FQNENV. The CDR3, from cysteine to phenylalanine, totals 15 residues. Only the CDR3 region is kept as DNA, spanning 45 bases read in frame from base 1. The trim is 1 base for V and 5 bases for J, with a gap of 14 bases between the germline ends.